A selection of T cell receptor beta chains follows, all from one sample in a study of cytomegalovirus exposure and HLA in healthy donors. TCRdb keeps only in-frame clones here, not all; method: immunoSEQ multiplex PCR. Of around 210,000 clones in the sample, around four fifths are singletons; the top ten hold 2.7%. What was sequenced was PBMCs. These receptors originate from a woman in her forties in good health and CMV-seronegative. Each CDR3 is given with its conserved first and last residue. D genes are given only for firm matches. Size is omitted from some rows. Given values are once, few, many or a class for expanded clones.

>TRBJ2-1|TRBV11-2|NA|NA
TGTGCCAGCAGCTTGGTTCAGGTCCCCTACAATGAGCAGTTCTTC
CASSLVQVPYNEQFF
>TRBJ2-7|TRBV29-1|NA|NA
TGCAGCGTCAGGGTTACAAGCTCCTACGAGCAGTACTTC
CSVRVTSSYEQYF
>TRBJ2-3|TRBV15|NA|few
TGTGCCACCAGCATCGGGGGAGATACGCAGTATTTT
CATSIGGDTQYF
>TRBJ2-1|TRBV4-1|TRBD2|NA
TGCGCCAGCAGCCAAGATCAACTAGCGGGAGGATATGAGCAGTTCTTC
CASSQDQLAGGYEQFF
>TRBJ2-5|TRBV19|TRBD2|NA
TGTGCCAGTAGTATACGAGGACTAGCGGGAGGCGCGGAAGAGACCCAGTACTTC
CASSIRGLAGGAEETQYF
>TRBJ2-1|TRBV30|NA|NA
TGTGCCTGGTCGAGCGGCTACAATGAGCAGTTCTTC
CAWSSGYNEQFF
>TRBJ2-7|TRBV27|TRBD2|NA
TGTGCCAGCAGTGTTTTGTCGGGAGGGCCTTACGAGCAGTACTTC
CASSVLSGGPYEQYF
>TRBJ1-1|TRBV19|TRBD1|once
TGTGCCAGTAGCGGGACAGTATACACTGAAGCTTTCTTT
CASSGTVYTEAFF
>TRBJ2-7|TRBV7-8|NA|NA
TGTGCCAGCAGGAAGACACCGTTCTCCTACGAGCAGTACTTC
CASRKTPFSYEQYF
>TRBJ1-1|TRBV27|NA|once
TGTGCCAGCAGTTTTAGGGGCACTGAAGCTTTCTTT
CASSFRGTEAFF
>TRBJ1-6|TRBV10-3|TRBD1|NA
TGTGCCATCAGTCTAGGACAGGCCGGTACCAGAATTTCACCCCTCCACTTT
CAISLGQAGTRISPLHF
>TRBJ1-4|TRBV7-9|TRBD1|once
TGTGCCAGCAGCCCAGGGGGGGAAAAACTGTTTTTT
CASSPGGEKLFF
>TRBJ1-2|TRBV7-6|NA|NA
TGTGCCAGCAGCTTACAGGCCAGGGGATATGTTAACTATGGCTACACCTTC
CASSLQARGYVNYGYTF
>TRBJ1-4|TRBV19|NA|NA
TGTGCCAGTAGTATGATCGGGGCAACTAATGAAAAACTGTTTTTT
CASSMIGATNEKLFF
>TRBJ2-1|TRBV18|NA|NA
TGTGCCAGCTCACCATCACAGGGCTCCTACAATGAGCAGTTCTTC
CASSPSQGSYNEQFF
>TRBJ2-1|TRBV5-1|TRBD1|once
TGCGCCAGCTTTCCGGGACAGGGGTACAATGAGCAGTTCTTC
CASFPGQGYNEQFF
>TRBJ2-7|TRBV10-2|NA|NA
TGCGCCAGCAGTGACTCCTCCTACGAGCAGTACTTC
CASSDSSYEQYF
>TRBJ2-7|TRBV7-9|TRBD2|few
TGTGCCAGCAGCTCCAGTCTAGCGGCCTACGAGCAGTACTTC
CASSSSLAAYEQYF
>TRBJ2-2|TRBV18|NA|NA
TGTGCCAGTTACCAGGGCACCGGGGAGCTGTTTTTT
CASYQGTGELFF
>TRBJ2-7|TRBV5-1|TRBD1|NA
TGCGCCAGCAGCTTGGCCGGTAGGACAGGGATTAGCAACGGGCACGAGCAGTACTTC
CASSLAGRTGISNGHEQYF
>TRBJ1-1|TRBV19|NA|NA
TGTGCCAGTAGTATAAAGGGACGGTGGGACACTATGAACACTGAAGCTTTCTTT
CASSIKGRWDTMNTEAFF
>TRBJ2-7|TRBV30|NA|NA
TGTGCCTGGAGTGACGGAGGCAGAACCTACGAGCAGTACTTC
CAWSDGGRTYEQYF
>TRBJ2-7|TRBV30|TRBD2|few
TGTGCCTGGGCTACCGGGACTAGCGTTCACGAGCAGTACTTC
CAWATGTSVHEQYF
>TRBJ2-3|TRBV5-1|TRBD1|NA
TGCGCCAGCGGAGGACAGGGGGCCGATACGCAGTATTTT
CASGGQGADTQYF
>TRBJ2-7|TRBV5-1|NA|NA
TGCGCCAGCAACCTAGGAACAGGGATGTACGAGCAGTACTTC
CASNLGTGMYEQYF
>TRBJ1-1|TRBV7-9|TRBD1|NA
TGTGCCAGCAGCTCAACCTCAGGGGGCTGGTGGAACACTGAAGCTTTCTTT
CASSSTSGGWWNTEAFF
>TRBJ2-7|TRBV7-8|TRBD1|NA
TGTGCCAGCAGGTGGGACAGGGGGCACGAGCAGTACTTC
CASRWDRGHEQYF
>TRBJ2-7|TRBV30|TRBD2|once
TGTGCCTGGAGTGGACTAGCGGGAGGGAAGCAGTACTTC
CAWSGLAGGKQYF
>TRBJ1-1|TRBV29-1|NA|once
TGCAGCGTTGAGGCAGAAAATACTGAAGCTTTCTTT
CSVEAENTEAFF
>TRBJ2-7|TRBV19|TRBD1|NA
TGTGCCAGTAGTCGGACAGGGAACAGCGAGCAGTACTTC
CASSRTGNSEQYF
>TRBJ2-1|TRBV27|NA|NA
TGTGCCAGCAGTCCCCTACCCTCCCCGGGTCTCAACAATGAGCAGTTCTTC
CASSPLPSPGLNNEQFF
>TRBJ1-5|TRBV4-1|TRBD1|NA
TGCGCCAGCAGCCCTGGACAGGGGACTCAGCCCCAGCATTTT
CASSPGQGTQPQHF
>TRBJ1-2|TRBV7-3|NA|NA
TGTGCCAGCAGCTTCGACGGCACAACAGGGAACTATGGCTACACCTTC
CASSFDGTTGNYGYTF
>TRBJ2-1|TRBV7-9|TRBD2|NA
TGTGCCAGCAGCTTTACCGGGACTAGCGGGAGCTGGGGCCACAATGAGCAGTTCTTC
CASSFTGTSGSWGHNEQFF
>TRBJ1-1|TRBV18|TRBD1|NA
TGTGCCAGCTCACCAGGGACAGGGGATGAAGCTTTCTTT
CASSPGTGDEAFF
>TRBJ2-5|TRBV10-3|NA|NA
TGTGCCATCAGGGACGTACAGGGGGGGGACACCCAGTACTTC
CAIRDVQGGDTQYF
>TRBJ1-2|TRBV5-8|TRBD1|NA
TGTGCCAGCAGCTCGACCTGGGACAGATCTAACTATGGCTACACCTTC
CASSSTWDRSNYGYTF
>TRBJ2-2|TRBV27|NA|NA
TGTGCCAGCAGCCCGCCGCGCACCGGGGAGCTGTTTTTT
CASSPPRTGELFF
>TRBJ2-1|TRBV2|TRBD1|NA
TGTGCCAGCAGGCTGACAGGGCCCTCCTACAATGAGCAGTTCTTC
CASRLTGPSYNEQFF
>TRBJ1-2|TRBV30|NA|NA
TGTGCCTTGACAGGAATCGGCTACACCTTC
CALTGIGYTF
>TRBJ2-3|TRBV2|NA|NA
TGTGCCTCTAGGCGGGACCGCACAGATACGCAGTATTTT
CASRRDRTDTQYF
>TRBJ2-1|TRBV7-3|NA|NA
TGTGCCAGCAGCTTGGGGCAGTTCTCCTACAATGAGCAGTTCTTC
CASSLGQFSYNEQFF
>TRBJ1-1|TRBV5-1|NA|NA
TGCGCCAGCAGCTTGGAAGGGGGTGGGAACACTGAAGCTTTCTTT
CASSLEGGGNTEAFF
>TRBJ2-3|TRBV30|TRBD1|NA
TGTGCCTGGAGGCAATCAGGGGGCACGCAGTATTTT
CAWRQSGGTQYF
>TRBJ2-1|TRBV5-1|TRBD2|few
TGCGCCAGCAGCTTGTTGTCGCCTAGCGGGAGGGCCGCTTACAATGAGCAGTTCTTC
CASSLLSPSGRAAYNEQFF
>TRBJ1-5|TRBV5-1|NA|NA
TGCGCCAGCAGCAAGGACTTGAATCAGCCCCAGCATTTT
CASSKDLNQPQHF
>TRBJ1-2|TRBV18|NA|NA
TGTGCCAGCTCACCAGCGACAGACTATGGCTACACCTTC
CASSPATDYGYTF
>TRBJ1-1|TRBV18|NA|NA
TGTGCCAGCTCACCATCCTACCCGAACACTGAAGCTTTCTTT
CASSPSYPNTEAFF
>TRBJ2-7|TRBV18|NA|NA
TGTGCCAGCTCACCAGGGTTCACGGGAGAGGCCTACGAGCAGTACTTC
CASSPGFTGEAYEQYF
>TRBJ1-2|TRBV28|TRBD1|NA
TGTGCCAGCCGGACAGGGGGAATTTTCCCCCTTTCTACCTTC
CASRTGGIFPLSTF
>TRBJ2-1|TRBV18|NA|NA
TGTGCCAGCTCACCGGAGATTAGTTACAATGAGCAGTTCTTC
CASSPEISYNEQFF
>TRBJ2-1|TRBV4-1|TRBD1|NA
TGCGCCAGCAGCCTGGGGACAGGGCGGTCTGAGCAGTTCTTC
CASSLGTGRSEQFF
>TRBJ2-4|TRBV7-8|TRBD1|NA
TGTGCCAGCAGAGCCAGGGGGCTTGACATTCAGTACTTC
CASRARGLDIQYF